What follows describes a single T cell receptor (beta chain). Its target is not known. V gave up 3 bases and J gave up 3 bases; unmatched junction bases: 5. Germline CDR1 reads SQVTM; CDR2 reads ANQGSEA. The CDR3 loop spans 13 amino acids. This entry comes from a study of T-cell memory formation after mild COVID-19. Study conclusions and caveats: Second-wave clones that peaked on day 37 lacked confirmed SARS-CoV-2 specificity. That cross-reactive memory joined was suggested by some responding clones appearing in pre-infection memory.

One entry per CDR3 protein, called by TCRdb with MiXCR from the 5' RACE reads. This table has approximately 350,000 distinct CDR3 sequences, around 27% appearing once. This TCR was sampled from an adult woman who had mild COVID-19 (a few samples of this study predate the infection). Cell type and time point are not known. The chain combines TRBV29-1 with TRBJ2-7; 7 bases fit TRBD1. Sequencing input: PBMCs or a T cell subset sorted from them (not recorded which). The CDR3 region is CSVEGRGLYEQYF. In DNA form, the CDR3 reads TGCAGCGTTGAGGGAAGGGGGCTCTACGAGCAGTACTTC.